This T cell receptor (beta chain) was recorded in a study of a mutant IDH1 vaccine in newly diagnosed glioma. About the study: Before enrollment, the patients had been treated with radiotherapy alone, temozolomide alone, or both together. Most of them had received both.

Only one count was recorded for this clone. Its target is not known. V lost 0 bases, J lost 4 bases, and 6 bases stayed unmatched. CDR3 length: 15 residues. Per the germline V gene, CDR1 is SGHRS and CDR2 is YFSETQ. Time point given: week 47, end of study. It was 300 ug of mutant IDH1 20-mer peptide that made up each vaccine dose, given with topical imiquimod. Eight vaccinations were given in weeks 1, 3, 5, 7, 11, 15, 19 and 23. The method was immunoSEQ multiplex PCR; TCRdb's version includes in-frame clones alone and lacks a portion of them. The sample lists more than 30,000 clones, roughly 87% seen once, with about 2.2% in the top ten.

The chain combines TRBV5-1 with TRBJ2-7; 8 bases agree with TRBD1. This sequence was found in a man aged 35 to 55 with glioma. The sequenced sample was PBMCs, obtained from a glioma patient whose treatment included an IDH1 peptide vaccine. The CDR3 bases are TGCGCCAGCAGCTTGGAGCAAGGGACAGGATACGAGCAGTACTTC. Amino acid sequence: CASSLEQGTGYEQYF.